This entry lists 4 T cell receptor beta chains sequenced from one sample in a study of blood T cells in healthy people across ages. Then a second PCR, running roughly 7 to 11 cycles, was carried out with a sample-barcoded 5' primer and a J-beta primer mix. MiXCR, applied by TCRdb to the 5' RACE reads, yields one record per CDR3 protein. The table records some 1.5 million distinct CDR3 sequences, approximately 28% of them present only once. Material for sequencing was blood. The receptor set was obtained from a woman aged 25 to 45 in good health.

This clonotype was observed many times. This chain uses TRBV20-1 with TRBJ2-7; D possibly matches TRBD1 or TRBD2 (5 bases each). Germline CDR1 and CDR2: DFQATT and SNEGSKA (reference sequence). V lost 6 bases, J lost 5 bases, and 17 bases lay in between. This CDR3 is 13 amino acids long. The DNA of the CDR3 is TGCAGTGCCCTGGGGGAAGGGGCCCACGAGCAGTACTTC. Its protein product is CSALGEGAHEQYF.

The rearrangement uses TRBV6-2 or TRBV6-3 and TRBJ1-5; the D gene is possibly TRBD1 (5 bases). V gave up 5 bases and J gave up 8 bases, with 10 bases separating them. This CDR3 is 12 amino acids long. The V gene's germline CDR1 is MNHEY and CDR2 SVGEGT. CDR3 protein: CASSDGGKPQHF. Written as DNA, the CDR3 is TGTGCCAGCAGTGACGGGGGAAAGCCCCAGCATTTT.

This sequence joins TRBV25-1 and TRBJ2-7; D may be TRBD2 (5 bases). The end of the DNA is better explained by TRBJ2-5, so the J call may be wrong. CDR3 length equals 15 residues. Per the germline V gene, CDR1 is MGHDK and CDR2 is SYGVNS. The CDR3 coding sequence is TGTGCCAGCAGTAGCAGGTCTACCGGACTTGAGACCCAGTACTTC. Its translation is CASSSRSTGLETQYF.

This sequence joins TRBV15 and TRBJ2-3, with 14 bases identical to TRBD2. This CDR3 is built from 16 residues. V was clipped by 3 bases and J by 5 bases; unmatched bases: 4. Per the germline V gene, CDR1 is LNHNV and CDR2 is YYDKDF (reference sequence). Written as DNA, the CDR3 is TGTGCCACCAGCAGGGGACTAGCGGGAGATATAGATACGCAGTATTTT. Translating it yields CATSRGLAGDIDTQYF. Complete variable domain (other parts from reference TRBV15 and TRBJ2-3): DAMVIQNPRYQVTQFGKPVTLSCSQTLNHNVMYWYQQKSSQAPKLLFHYYDKDFNNEADTPDNFQSRRPNTSFCFLDIRSPGLGDTAMYLCATSRGLAGDIDTQYFGPGTRLTVL.